Below, 5 T cell receptor beta chains from the same sample are listed, as sequenced in a study of shared clonotypes between healthy human individuals. Here immunoSEQ multiplex PCR was the method, and the copy in TCRdb shows in-frame clones only, minus some. The table includes around 700,000 clones, about 78% detected once. Specimen: memory CD4+ T cells sorted from blood. Noted subset: CD45RA-negative fraction. Receptors were obtained from a woman aged 25 to 39 in good health.

This clone was seen a few times. The chain is built from TRBV10-3 and TRBJ1-1; D uncertain. CDR1 and CDR2 (germline): ENHRY, SYGVKD. Trimming took 6 bases from V and 3 from J, leaving 5 bases between them. The CDR3 has 11 residues. The CDR3, as DNA: TGTGCCATCAGGCAGGACACTGAAGCTTTCTTT. Its translation: CAIRQDTEAFF.

The table lists this clone with a few counts. This rearrangement joins TRBV5-1 to TRBJ2-3; 12 bases align to TRBD2. The CDR3 is made up of 18 amino acids. Germline values: CDR1 SGHRS, CDR2 YFSETQ. With 6 bases clipped from V and 5 bases from J, the junction kept 16 bases outside the gene matches. CDR3 bases: TGCGCCAGCACCCGGAGGGCTAGCGGGAGGGGCGAGGGAGATACGCAGTATTTT. Amino acid sequence: CASTRRASGRGEGDTQYF. The complete variable domain, with remaining parts taken from reference TRBV5-1 and TRBJ2-3, reads KAGVTQTPRYLIKTRGQQVTLSCSPISGHRSVSWYQQTPGQGLQFLFEYFSETQRNKGNFPGRFSGRQFSNSRSEMNVSTLELGDSALYLCASTRRASGRGEGDTQYFGPGTRLTVL.

V gene TRBV28 combines with J gene TRBJ2-7; 10 bases are a match to TRBD2. Per germline, CDR1 MDHEN and CDR2 SYDVKM. The V gene end was trimmed by 6 bases and the J gene end by 1 base; junction bases not matched to a gene: 6. This CDR3 has 15 amino acids. CDR3 DNA sequence: TGTGCCAGCAGAAAAACTAGCGGGGCGTCCTACGAGCAGTACTTC. Translation: CASRKTSGASYEQYF.

This rearrangement joins TRBV27 to TRBJ1-2; possible D gene TRBD1, 5 bases. The CDR3 loop spans 14 amino acids. Germline V gene data show CDR1 as MNHEY and CDR2 as SMNVEV (reference sequence). V gave up 3 bases and J gave up 8 bases, with 16 bases separating them. The CDR3 reads CASSLGGTPQGYTF. The CDR3 region has the DNA TGTGCCAGCAGTTTGGGGGGGACCCCACAAGGCTACACCTTC.

This clone was seen only a few times. The rearrangement joins TRBV7-2 to TRBJ2-7; D gene unclear. This CDR3 spans 13 amino acids. Looked up from germline, CDR1 is SGHTA and CDR2 is FQGNSA. Trimming took 5 bases from V and 1 from J, leaving 9 bases between them. The chain's CDR3 is CASSTVVSYEQYF. CDR3 sequence (DNA): TGTGCCAGCAGCACAGTTGTATCCTACGAGCAGTACTTC.